Below are 6 T cell receptor beta chains sequenced from a single sample in a study of neoadjuvant nivolumab and ipilimumab in lung cancer. Repertoires were generated with immunoSEQ multiplex PCR, while TCRdb's copy carries only in-frame clones and drops some. The table shows 15,000 to 20,000 clones, with around 76% occurring only once. The sample was tumor tissue, taken after neoadjuvant nivolumab, alone or with ipilimumab, at or shortly before surgery. The receptors were gathered from an adult with non-small cell lung cancer.

The rearrangement joins TRBV6-5 to TRBJ2-2; D not certain. V lost 6 bases and J lost 5, with 7 bases in between. This CDR3 comprises 12 residues. Germline V CDR1 and CDR2: MNHEY, SVGAGI. The CDR3 DNA reads as TGTGCCAGCAGACCTATAACCGGGGAGCTGTTTTTT. Translation: CASRPITGELFF.

CDR3 bases: TGTGCCAGCAGTTTACTTGGCAGCACTGAAGCTTTCTTT. Residues: CASSLLGSTEAFF. V and J are TRBV27 and TRBJ1-1, with no clear D. This CDR3 has 13 amino acids. V was shortened by 2 bases and J by 4 bases, with 8 bases between the two germline ends. Germline V lookup: CDR1 MNHEY, CDR2 SMNVEV (reference sequence).

In DNA, the CDR3 is TGTGCCACTCAGGGGCCCCTACAAAATGAGCAGTTCTTC. It codes for CATQGPLQNEQFF. J is TRBJ2-1 and V is TRBV2; maybe TRBD1 (6 bases). Per germline, CDR1 SNHLY and CDR2 FYNNEI. This CDR3 is built from 13 residues. V lost 10 bases, J lost 7 bases, and 17 bases lay in between.

The chain links TRBV27 to TRBJ1-1; 7 bases agree with TRBD1. The CDR3 extends over 16 amino acids. Per germline, CDR1 MNHEY and CDR2 SMNVEV (reference sequence). V lost 4 bases, J lost 1 base, and 9 bases stayed unmatched. In DNA form, the CDR3 reads TGTGCCAGCAGTTATATAGGGGGCCTCCCGAACACTGAAGCTTTCTTT. This sequence encodes CASSYIGGLPNTEAFF.

The CDR3 loop reads CASSLSRQVSYEQYF. CDR3 nucleotides: TGTGCCAGCAGCCTCTCCCGACAGGTCTCCTACGAGCAGTACTTC. The genes are TRBV6-5 and TRBJ2-7; D possibly corresponds to TRBD1 (6 bases). This CDR3 has 15 amino acids. Trimming cost V 6 bases and J 0 bases, with 15 bases left between them. Germline V CDR1 and CDR2: MNHEY, SVGAGI.

This chain joins TRBV29-1 and TRBJ2-3; weak D call: TRBD2 (6 bases). From germline, CDR1 is SQVTM and CDR2 ANQGSEA. Between the trimmed V and J ends, which lost 7 bases and 4 bases, there was a span of 18 bases. This CDR3 contains 14 residues. The CDR3 DNA is TGCAGCGCGGGTCGGGGGTCCGGAGCAGATACGCAGTATTTT. This translates into CSAGRGSGADTQYF.